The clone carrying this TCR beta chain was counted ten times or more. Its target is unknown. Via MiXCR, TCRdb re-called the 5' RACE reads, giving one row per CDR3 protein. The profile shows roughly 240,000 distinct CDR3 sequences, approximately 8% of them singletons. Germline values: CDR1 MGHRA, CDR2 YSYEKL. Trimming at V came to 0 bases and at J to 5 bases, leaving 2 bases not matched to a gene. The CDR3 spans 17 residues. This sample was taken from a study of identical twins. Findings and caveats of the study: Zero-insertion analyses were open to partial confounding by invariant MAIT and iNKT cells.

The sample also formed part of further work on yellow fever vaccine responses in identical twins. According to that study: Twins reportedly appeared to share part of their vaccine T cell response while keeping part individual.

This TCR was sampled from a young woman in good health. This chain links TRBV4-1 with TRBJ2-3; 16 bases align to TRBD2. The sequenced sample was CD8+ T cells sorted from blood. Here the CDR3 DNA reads TGCGCCAGCAGCCAAGAGGGGACTAGCGGGAGGGTAGATACGCAGTATTTT. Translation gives CASSQEGTSGRVDTQYF.